These 17 T cell receptor beta chains originate from one sample sequenced in a study of OX40 agonist ivuxolimab in advanced cancers. The table came from immunoSEQ multiplex PCR; TCRdb's copy has only in-frame clones and leaves some out. The sample consists of 20,000 to 30,000 clones, just over 90% of them appearing once. The sequencing used CD4+ or CD8+ T cells sorted from blood, collected in a trial of the OX40 agonist ivuxolimab. The source is an adult with an advanced solid tumor such as melanoma, head and neck, liver or kidney cancer.

This clone appeared a single time. The J gene is TRBJ2-7, the V gene TRBV28; a possible D gene is TRBD1 (6 bases). V lost 2 bases to trimming and J lost 0 bases, with 14 bases between them. CDR3 length: 16 residues. The V gene's germline CDR1 is MDHEN and CDR2 SYDVKM. Written as DNA, the CDR3 is TGTGCCAGCAGTTTAGGGGGCAGGGTAGGCTCCTACGAGCAGTACTTC. Its translation: CASSLGGRVGSYEQYF.

The chain has TRBV10-2 and TRBJ1-1, with 7 bases matching TRBD1. With V trimmed by 3 bases and J by 2 bases, 3 bases remained unmatched. Germline lookup yields CDR1 WSHSY and CDR2 SAAADI. The CDR3 extends over 14 amino acids. The chain's CDR3 is CASSEQGPNTEAFF. CDR3 DNA sequence: TGCGCCAGCAGTGAACAGGGGCCTAACACTGAAGCTTTCTTT.

The chain recombines TRBV19 with TRBJ1-2; 9 positions agree with TRBD1. The CDR3 is 15 amino acids. CDR1 is LNHDA, CDR2 SQIVND, per germline (reference sequence). J lost 8 bases, V lost 4 bases, and 11 bases had no gene match. The CDR3 DNA is TGTGCCAGTAGTAAACCGGGACAGGGAGGATACGGCTACACCTTC. This sequence encodes CASSKPGQGGYGYTF.

The chain recombines TRBV10-3 with TRBJ1-2, with 7 bases identical to TRBD1. CDR1 is ENHRY, CDR2 SYGVKD, per germline. V trimming: 3 bases; J trimming: 4 bases; junction bases outside the gene matches: 8. The length of the CDR3 is 15 residues. The CDR3 region is CAISEGTVLGYGYTF. CDR3 in DNA: TGTGCCATCAGTGAAGGGACAGTCCTTGGCTATGGCTACACCTTC.

The chain combines TRBV5-6 with TRBJ1-3, with TRBD1 identical over 8 bases. This CDR3 is built from 15 residues. Germline loops: CDR1 SGHDT, CDR2 YYEEEE. The V and J ends lost 4 bases and 3 bases, in that order; junction bases with no gene match: 6. The CDR3 DNA sequence: TGTGCCAGCAGCATCGCCGGGACAGGTGGAAACACCATATATTTT. It specifies CASSIAGTGGNTIYF.

V usage is TRBV7-9 and J usage is TRBJ2-7; 9 nucleotides agree with TRBD1. The V segment lost 6 bases and the J segment 0 bases; nucleotides outside the gene matches: 6. The CDR3 runs 15 residues. Germline assignment: CDR1 SEHNR and CDR2 FQNEAQ (reference sequence). The DNA of the CDR3 is TGTGCCAGCAGACCGTGGACAGGGGCCTCCTACGAGCAGTACTTC. Its protein is CASRPWTGASYEQYF.

The chain uses TRBV6-5 and TRBJ2-1; D is tentatively TRBD1 or TRBD2 (5 bases each). V dropped 6 bases and J dropped 4 bases, with 13 bases sitting between them. The germline CDR1 and CDR2 sequences are MNHEY and SVGAGI. The CDR3 runs to 14 residues. Written as DNA, the CDR3 is TGTGCCAGCAGCCACTCGGGACCTTACAATGAGCAGTTCTTC. It is translated as CASSHSGPYNEQFF.

This chain connects TRBV4-2 to TRBJ2-3, with a weak D call TRBD1 (6 bases). CDR1 is LGHNA, CDR2 YNFKEQ, per germline. The CDR3 spans 17 residues. V lost 0 bases, J lost 3 bases, and 16 bases lay in between. The CDR3 DNA sequence: TGTGCCAGCAGCCAAGAAAGCCTCATTACAGGGACAGATACGCAGTATTTT. Protein sequence: CASSQESLITGTDTQYF.

The chain uses TRBV9 and TRBJ2-1; 8 bases map to TRBD2. Germline CDR1 SGDLS, CDR2 YYNGEE. J was trimmed by 5 bases and V by 1 base; bases with no gene match: 5. This CDR3 has 15 residues. The CDR3 loop is CASSVRGGWNNEQFF. The DNA of the CDR3 is TGTGCCAGCAGCGTACGCGGGGGGTGGAACAATGAGCAGTTCTTC.

This clone came up once. This CDR3 reads CASSSSGQGAMKNIQYF. Here the CDR3 DNA reads TGTGCCAGCAGCTCTTCGGGACAGGGGGCGATGAAAAACATTCAGTACTTC. This sequence joins TRBV11-3 and TRBJ2-4; 12 bases are a match to TRBD1. The CDR3 consists of 17 residues. Germline values: CDR1 SGHNT, CDR2 YENEEA. Trimming at V came to 4 bases and at J to 4 bases, leaving 8 bases not matched to a gene. The whole variable domain, remainder taken from reference TRBV11-3 and TRBJ2-4, is EAGVVQSPRYKIIEKKQPVAFWCNPISGHNTLYWYLQNLGQGPELLIRYENEEAVDDSQLPKDRFSAERLKGVDSTLKIQPAELGDSAVYLCASSSSGQGAMKNIQYFGAGTRLSVL.

The J gene is TRBJ1-4, the V gene TRBV6-6; D uncertain. Germline assignment: CDR1 MNHNY and CDR2 SVGAGI (reference sequence). The CDR3 is made up of 13 amino acids. V was shortened by 5 bases and J by 13 bases, with 17 bases between the two germline ends. CDR3 region: CASSPDATRRLFF. DNA of the CDR3: TGTGCCAGCAGTCCGGACGCCACCAGGAGACTGTTTTTT.

The table lists this clone with a count of one. The chain employs TRBV30 and TRBJ1-2; D remains ambiguous. Trimming removed 5 bases from V and 5 bases from J, with 15 bases in between. Germline V gene sequence: CDR1 GTSNPN, CDR2 SVGIG (reference sequence). The CDR3 sequence is 13 residues long. CDR3 sequence: CAWAPTDPYGYTF. The CDR3 DNA sequence: TGTGCCTGGGCCCCAACAGACCCTTATGGCTACACCTTC.

The chain's CDR3 is CASSASGAGNEKLFF. The CDR3 coding sequence is TGTGCCAGCAGCGCCAGCGGGGCGGGTAATGAAAAACTGTTTTTT. This sequence joins TRBV11-2 and TRBJ1-4; D possibly corresponds to TRBD1 (5 bases). Deletions cut 5 bases from V and 4 bases from J, with 14 bases between. Germline V lookup: CDR1 SGHAT, CDR2 FQNNGV. The CDR3 runs to 15 residues.

The chain recombines TRBV6-1 with TRBJ2-2; perhaps TRBD2 as D (7 bases). V lost 5 bases, J lost 14 bases, and 18 bases lay in between. The CDR3 is 13 residues long. CDR1 and CDR2 (germline): MNHNS, SASEGT. CDR3 DNA sequence: TGTGCCAGCAGTCTTGTAAGGGAGGGGGTCCTGTTTTTT. It encodes CASSLVREGVLFF.

The chain joins TRBV4-1 to TRBJ1-2; no reliable D call. Germline V gene lookup returns CDR1 MGHRA and CDR2 YSYEKL. The ends were cut back, 1 base at V and 4 bases at J, with 10 bases in the middle. The CDR3 sequence is 14 residues long. DNA for the CDR3: TGCGCCAGCAGCCAAGTCATGGCTCTCTATGGCTACACCTTC. Translating gives CASSQVMALYGYTF.

The chain employs TRBV7-2 and TRBJ1-1; tentatively, D is TRBD1 (5 bases). V shed 7 bases and J shed 4 bases, with 16 bases lying between them. This CDR3 comprises 14 residues. The germline V gene encodes CDR1 SGHTA and CDR2 FQGNSA. Here the CDR3 reads CASTTSWGITEAFF. The CDR3 region has the DNA TGTGCCAGCACCACATCTTGGGGGATCACTGAAGCTTTCTTT.

The chain carries TRBV7-2 and TRBJ1-2; unclear D gene. Germline V lookup: CDR1 SGHTA, CDR2 FQGNSA. The CDR3 loop spans 14 amino acids. Deletions cut 1 base from V and 7 bases from J, with 13 bases between. CDR3 amino acids: CASSLGLGNGGYTF. In nucleotides, the CDR3 is TGTGCCAGCAGCTTAGGTCTGGGGAACGGTGGCTACACCTTC.